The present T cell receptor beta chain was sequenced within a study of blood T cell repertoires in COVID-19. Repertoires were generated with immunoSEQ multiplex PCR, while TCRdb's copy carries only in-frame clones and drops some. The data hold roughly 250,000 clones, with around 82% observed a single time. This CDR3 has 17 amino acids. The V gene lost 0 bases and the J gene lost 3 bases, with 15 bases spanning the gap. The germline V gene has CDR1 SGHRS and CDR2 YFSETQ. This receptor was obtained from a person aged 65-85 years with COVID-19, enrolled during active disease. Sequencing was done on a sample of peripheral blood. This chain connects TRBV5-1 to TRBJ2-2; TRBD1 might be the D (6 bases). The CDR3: CASSLAGTPKYTGELFF. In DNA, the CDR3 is TGCGCCAGCAGCTTGGCCGGGACACCTAAATACACCGGGGAGCTGTTTTTT.